The clone carrying this T cell receptor beta chain was seen once. This specimen comes from a study of T cell responses to AZD1222 COVID-19 vaccine. Profiling relied on immunoSEQ multiplex PCR, and the TCRdb table lists in-frame clones only, not all of them. The data contain under 130,000 clones, less than 95% of them singletons. Trimming shortened V by 0 bases and J by 9 bases, and 12 bases separated the two germline ends. The CDR3 runs 15 residues. Germline V CDR1 and CDR2: MNHEY, SVGEGT. The sequencing used peripheral blood, collected on day 0 of AZD1222 vaccination. The chain is built from TRBV6-2 or TRBV6-3 and TRBJ1-6, with a tentative D call TRBD1 (5 bases). The sequence was collected from an adult in good health. The CDR3 sequence: CASSYSNRLSSPLHF. CDR3 in DNA: TGTGCCAGCAGTTACTCGAACAGGCTTTCTTCACCCCTCCACTTT.